This T cell receptor (beta chain) was obtained from a study of response to subunit inactivated influenza vaccine. This clonotype came up a few times. As yet, its antigen is unknown. The study, taken as a whole, reports: The authors suggested that few new T cells are recruited per seasonal influenza vaccination.

V lost 3 bases to trimming and J lost 3 bases, with 14 bases between them. Germline V lookup: CDR1 LNHDA, CDR2 SQIVND (reference sequence). This CDR3 contains 15 residues. Via MiXCR, TCRdb re-called the RT-PCR reads, giving one row per CDR3 protein. The table lists 500,000 to 650,000 distinct CDR3 sequences, 6% to 9% of them singletons. V and J are TRBV19 and TRBJ1-1; maybe TRBD1 (6 bases). Sequencing was performed on PBMCs from blood, taken 23 to 25 months after vaccination. This clonotype originated in a man aged 45 to 75 who received an inactivated influenza vaccine. CDR3 sequence (DNA): TGTGCCAGTAGTATTAAGGGAGGACAGTACACTGAAGCTTTCTTT. Translation: CASSIKGGQYTEAFF.